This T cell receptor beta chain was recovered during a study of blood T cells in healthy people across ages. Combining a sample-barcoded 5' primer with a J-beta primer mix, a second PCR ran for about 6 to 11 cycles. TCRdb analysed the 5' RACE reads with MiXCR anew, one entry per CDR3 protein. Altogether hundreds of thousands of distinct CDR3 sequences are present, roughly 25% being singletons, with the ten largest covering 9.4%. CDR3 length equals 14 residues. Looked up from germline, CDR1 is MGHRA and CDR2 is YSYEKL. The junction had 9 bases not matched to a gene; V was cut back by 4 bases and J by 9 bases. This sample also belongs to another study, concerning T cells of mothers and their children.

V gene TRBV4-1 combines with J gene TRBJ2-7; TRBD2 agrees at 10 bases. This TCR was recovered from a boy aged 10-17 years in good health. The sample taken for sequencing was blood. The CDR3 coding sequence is TGCGCCAGCAGCCCGGAAGCGGGAGGGCCCGCGCAGTACTTC. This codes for CASSPEAGGPAQYF.